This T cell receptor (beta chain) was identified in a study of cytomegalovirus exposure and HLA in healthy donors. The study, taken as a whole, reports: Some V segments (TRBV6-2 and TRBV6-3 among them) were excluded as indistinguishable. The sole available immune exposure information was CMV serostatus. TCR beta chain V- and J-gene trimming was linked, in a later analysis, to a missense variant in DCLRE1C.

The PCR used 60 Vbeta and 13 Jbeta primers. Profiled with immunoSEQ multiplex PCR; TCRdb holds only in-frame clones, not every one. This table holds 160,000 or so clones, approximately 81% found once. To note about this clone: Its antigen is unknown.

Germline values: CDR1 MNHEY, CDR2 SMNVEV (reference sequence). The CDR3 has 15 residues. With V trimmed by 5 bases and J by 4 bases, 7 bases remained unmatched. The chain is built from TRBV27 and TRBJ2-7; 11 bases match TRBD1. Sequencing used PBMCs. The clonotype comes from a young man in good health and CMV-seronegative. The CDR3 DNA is TGTGCCAGCAGTCACACCGGACAGGGGGCGTACGAGCAGTACTTC. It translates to CASSHTGQGAYEQYF.